A single T cell receptor (beta chain) is shown here with its context. The antigen is undetermined. This sample was taken from a study of shared clonotypes between healthy human individuals. In the naive CD8 group, cells lacked CD45RO and were positively selected for CCR7, so terminally differentiated effector memory CD45RA+ cells were left out. TCRdb keeps only in-frame clones here, not all; method: immunoSEQ multiplex PCR. The sample shows fewer than 1 million clones, around 96% of them seen only once. Study-wide results and limits: The sampled material consisted only of blood, and tissue repertoires are likely to differ.

The CDR3 has 17 amino acids. The V and J ends lost 8 bases and 1 base, in that order; junction bases with no gene match: 16. Germline V gene lookup returns CDR1 MDHEN and CDR2 SYDVKM. The TCR comes from a young man in good health. The material sequenced was naive CD8+ T cells sorted from blood. V is TRBV28 and J is TRBJ1-1; TRBD1 aligns across 7 bases. The CDR3, as DNA: TGTGCCAGCCTTACGACGTGGGCAGGGGGGAGGAACACTGAAGCTTTCTTT. Its translation is CASLTTWAGGRNTEAFF.